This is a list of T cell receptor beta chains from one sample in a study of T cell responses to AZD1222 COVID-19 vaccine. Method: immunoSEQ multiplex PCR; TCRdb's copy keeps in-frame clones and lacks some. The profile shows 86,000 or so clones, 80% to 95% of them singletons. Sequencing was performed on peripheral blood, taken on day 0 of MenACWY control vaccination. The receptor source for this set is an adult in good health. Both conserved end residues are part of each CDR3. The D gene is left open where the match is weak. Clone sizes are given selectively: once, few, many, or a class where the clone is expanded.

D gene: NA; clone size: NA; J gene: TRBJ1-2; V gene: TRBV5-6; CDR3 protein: CASSLWGPNYGYTF; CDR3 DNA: TGTGCCAGCAGCTTGTGGGGGCCTAACTATGGCTACACCTTC
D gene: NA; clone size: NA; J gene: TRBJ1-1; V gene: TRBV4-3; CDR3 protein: CASSDRLGPVEAFF; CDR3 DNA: TGCGCCAGCAGCGACCGTCTGGGACCGGTTGAAGCTTTCTTT
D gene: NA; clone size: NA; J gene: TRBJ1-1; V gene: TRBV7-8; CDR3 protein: CASSPPNTEAFF; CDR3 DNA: TGTGCCAGCAGCCCCCCGAACACTGAAGCTTTCTTT
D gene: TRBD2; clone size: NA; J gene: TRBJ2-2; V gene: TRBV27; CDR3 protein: CASSLLAGAVGELFF; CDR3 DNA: TGTGCCAGCAGTTTACTAGCGGGAGCGGTCGGGGAGCTGTTTTTT
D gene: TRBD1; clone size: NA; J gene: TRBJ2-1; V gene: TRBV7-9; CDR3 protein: CASSLEGQGLSGQFF; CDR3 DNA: TGTGCCAGCAGCTTAGAAGGACAGGGGCTTTCGGGGCAGTTCTTC
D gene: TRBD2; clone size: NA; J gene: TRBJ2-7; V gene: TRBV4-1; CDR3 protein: CASSQLAGSYEQYF; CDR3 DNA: TGCGCCAGCAGCCAACTAGCGGGGTCTTACGAGCAGTACTTC
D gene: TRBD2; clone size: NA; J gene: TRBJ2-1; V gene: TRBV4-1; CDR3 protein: CASSQDIGRNEQFF; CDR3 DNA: TGCGCCAGCAGCCAAGATATCGGGAGGAATGAGCAGTTCTTC
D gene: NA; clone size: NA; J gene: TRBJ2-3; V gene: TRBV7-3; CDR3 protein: CASSSIASDTQYF; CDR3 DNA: TGTGCCAGCAGCTCCATAGCATCAGATACGCAGTATTTT
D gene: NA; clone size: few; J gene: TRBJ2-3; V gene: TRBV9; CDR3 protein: CASSDTDTQYF; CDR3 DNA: TGTGCCAGCAGCGACACAGATACGCAGTATTTT
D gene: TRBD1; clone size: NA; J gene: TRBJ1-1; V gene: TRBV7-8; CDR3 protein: CASSFLSTGTGNEAFF; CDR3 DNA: TGTGCCAGCAGCTTTCTTTCCACCGGGACAGGGAATGAAGCTTTCTTT
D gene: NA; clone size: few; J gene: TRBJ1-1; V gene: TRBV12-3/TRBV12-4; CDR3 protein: CASSLTWDTEAFF; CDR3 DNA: TGTGCCAGCAGCCTGACTTGGGACACTGAAGCTTTCTTT
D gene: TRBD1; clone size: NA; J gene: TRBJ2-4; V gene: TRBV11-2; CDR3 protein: CASSPGGNIQYF; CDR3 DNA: TGTGCCAGCAGCCCAGGGGGTAACATTCAGTACTTC
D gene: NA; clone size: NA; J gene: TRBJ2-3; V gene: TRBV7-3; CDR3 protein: CASSSPTGLADTQYF; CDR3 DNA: TGTGCCAGCAGCTCACCTACAGGGTTAGCAGATACGCAGTATTTT
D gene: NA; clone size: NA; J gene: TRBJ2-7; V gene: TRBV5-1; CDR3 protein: CASSLAGQTYEQYF; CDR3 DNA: TGCGCCAGCAGCTTGGCAGGACAAACCTACGAGCAGTACTTC
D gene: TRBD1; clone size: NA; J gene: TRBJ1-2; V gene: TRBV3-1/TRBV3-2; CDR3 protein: CASSQPTGGYTF; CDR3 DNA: TGTGCCAGCAGCCAACCGACAGGGGGCTACACCTTC
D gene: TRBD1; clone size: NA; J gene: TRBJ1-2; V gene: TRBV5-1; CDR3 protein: CASSGGQGAGGYTF; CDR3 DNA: TGCGCCAGCAGCGGAGGACAGGGGGCGGGTGGCTACACCTTC
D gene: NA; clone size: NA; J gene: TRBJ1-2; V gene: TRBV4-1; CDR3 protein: CASSRQIGGGNFGYTF; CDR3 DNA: TGCGCCAGCAGCCGCCAAATCGGAGGAGGGAACTTCGGCTACACCTTC
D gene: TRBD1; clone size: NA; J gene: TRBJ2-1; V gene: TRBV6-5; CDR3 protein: CASSRQGGNEQFF; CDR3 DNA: TGTGCCAGCAGTCGACAGGGTGGGAATGAGCAGTTCTTC
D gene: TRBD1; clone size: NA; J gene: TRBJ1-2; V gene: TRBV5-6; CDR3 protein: CASSFPGQGTSRGYTF; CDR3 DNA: TGTGCCAGCAGCTTTCCGGGACAGGGGACTTCGCGGGGCTACACCTTC
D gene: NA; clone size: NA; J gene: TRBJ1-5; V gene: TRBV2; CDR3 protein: CASSESTHSLRQPQHF; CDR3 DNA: TGTGCCAGCAGTGAATCAACGCACAGCCTCCGTCAGCCCCAGCATTTT
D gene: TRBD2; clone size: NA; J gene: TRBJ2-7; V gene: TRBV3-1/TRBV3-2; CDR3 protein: CASSPGLSHEQYF; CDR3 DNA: TGTGCCAGCAGCCCGGGACTATCCCACGAGCAGTACTTC
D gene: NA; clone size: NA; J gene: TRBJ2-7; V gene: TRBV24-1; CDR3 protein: CATSDAGTSSSYEQYF; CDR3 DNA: TGTGCCACCAGTGACGCCGGGACATCAAGCTCCTACGAGCAGTACTTC
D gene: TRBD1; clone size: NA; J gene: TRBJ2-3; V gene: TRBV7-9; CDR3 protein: CASSLAQTGPTDTQYF; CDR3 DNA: TGTGCCAGCAGCTTAGCGCAGACAGGGCCCACAGATACGCAGTATTTT
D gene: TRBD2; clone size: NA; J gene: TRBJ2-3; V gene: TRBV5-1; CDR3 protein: CASSLALAGGSDTQYF; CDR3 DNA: TGCGCCAGCAGCTTGGCCCTAGCGGGAGGGTCAGATACGCAGTATTTT
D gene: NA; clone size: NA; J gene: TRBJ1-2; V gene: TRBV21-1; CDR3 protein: CASSVDGVRFSYGYTF; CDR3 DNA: TGTGCCAGCAGCGTGGACGGGGTCAGATTCTCCTATGGCTACACCTTC
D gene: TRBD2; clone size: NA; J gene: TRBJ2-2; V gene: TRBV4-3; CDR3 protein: CASSQESGGTGELFF; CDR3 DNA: TGCGCCAGCAGCCAAGAGAGCGGGGGCACCGGGGAGCTGTTTTTT
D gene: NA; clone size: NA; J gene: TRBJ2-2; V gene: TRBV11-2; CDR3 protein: CASSLGWGAGELFF; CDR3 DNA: TGTGCCAGCAGCTTAGGTTGGGGGGCCGGGGAGCTGTTTTTT
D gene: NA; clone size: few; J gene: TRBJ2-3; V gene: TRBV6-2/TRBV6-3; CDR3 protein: CASSPTAGIPTDTQYF; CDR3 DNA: TGTGCCAGCAGCCCGACGGCGGGAATTCCAACAGATACGCAGTATTTT
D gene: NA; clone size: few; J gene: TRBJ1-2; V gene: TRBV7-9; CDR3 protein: CASSPIVGGLVYGYTF; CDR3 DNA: TGTGCCAGCAGCCCCATCGTGGGAGGCCTGGTCTATGGCTACACCTTC
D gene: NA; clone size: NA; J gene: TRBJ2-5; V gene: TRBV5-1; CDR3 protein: CASSLADPRVGETQYF; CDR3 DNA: TGCGCCAGCAGCTTGGCCGATCCAAGGGTCGGAGAGACCCAGTACTTC
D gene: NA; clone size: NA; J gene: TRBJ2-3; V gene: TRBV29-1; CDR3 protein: CSVEDPGRRRDTQYF; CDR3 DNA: TGCAGCGTTGAAGATCCCGGTCGTAGAAGAGATACGCAGTATTTT
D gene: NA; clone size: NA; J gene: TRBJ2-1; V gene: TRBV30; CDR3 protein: CAWSKGNSRQFF; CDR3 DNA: TGTGCCTGGAGCAAAGGCAATAGCAGGCAGTTCTTC
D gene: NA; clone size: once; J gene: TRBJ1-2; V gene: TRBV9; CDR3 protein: CASSVDRGNGYTF; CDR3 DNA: TGTGCCAGCAGCGTAGATAGGGGCAATGGCTACACCTTC
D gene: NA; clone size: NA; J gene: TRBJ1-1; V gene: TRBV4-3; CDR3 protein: CASSQAGAGNTEAFF; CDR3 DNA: TGCGCCAGCAGCCAAGCGGGGGCGGGAAACACTGAAGCTTTCTTT
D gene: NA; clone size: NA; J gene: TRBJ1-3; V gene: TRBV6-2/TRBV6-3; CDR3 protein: CASSSPELSGNTIYF; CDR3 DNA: TGTGCCAGCAGTTCTCCGGAACTCTCTGGAAACACCATATATTTT
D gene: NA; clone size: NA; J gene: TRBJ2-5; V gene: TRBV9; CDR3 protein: CASSVAAETQYF; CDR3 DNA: TGTGCCAGCAGCGTAGCCGCAGAGACCCAGTACTTC
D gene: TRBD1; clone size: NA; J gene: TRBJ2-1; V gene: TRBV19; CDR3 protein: CASAGTAPPNEQFF; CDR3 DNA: TGTGCCAGTGCCGGGACAGCACCACCCAATGAGCAGTTCTTC
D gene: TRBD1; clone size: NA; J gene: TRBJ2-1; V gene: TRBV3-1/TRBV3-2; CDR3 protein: CASSAPGDRVIHEQFF; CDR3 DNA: TGTGCCAGCAGCGCTCCGGGGGACAGGGTCATCCATGAGCAGTTCTTC
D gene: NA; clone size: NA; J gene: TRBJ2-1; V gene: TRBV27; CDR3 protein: CASSSALGGYNEQFF; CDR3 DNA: TGTGCCAGCAGTTCAGCCCTAGGGGGGTACAATGAGCAGTTCTTC
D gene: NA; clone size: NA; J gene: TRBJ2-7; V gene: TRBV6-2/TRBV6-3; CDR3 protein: CASSPRQIFSYEQYF; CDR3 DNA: TGTGCCAGCAGCCCAAGACAGATCTTCTCCTACGAGCAGTACTTC